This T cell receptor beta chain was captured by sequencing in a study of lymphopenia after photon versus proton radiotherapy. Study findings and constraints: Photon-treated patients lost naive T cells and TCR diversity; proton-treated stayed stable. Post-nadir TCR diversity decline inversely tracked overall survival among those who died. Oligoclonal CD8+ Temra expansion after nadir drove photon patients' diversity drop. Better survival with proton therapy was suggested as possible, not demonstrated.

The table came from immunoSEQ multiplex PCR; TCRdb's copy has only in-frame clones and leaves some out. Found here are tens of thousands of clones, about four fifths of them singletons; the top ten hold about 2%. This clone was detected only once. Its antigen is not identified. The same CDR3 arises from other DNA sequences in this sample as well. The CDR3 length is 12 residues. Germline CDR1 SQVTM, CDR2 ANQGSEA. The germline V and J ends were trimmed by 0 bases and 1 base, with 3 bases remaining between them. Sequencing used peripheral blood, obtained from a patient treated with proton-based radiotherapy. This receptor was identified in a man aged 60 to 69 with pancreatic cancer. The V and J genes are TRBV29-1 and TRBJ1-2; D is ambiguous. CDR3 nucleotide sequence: TGCAGCGTTGAAGACAGTAACTATGGCTACACCTTC. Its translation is CSVEDSNYGYTF.